Presented here are 21 T cell receptor beta chains from one specimen sequenced in a study of T cell repertoires in cytomegalovirus infection. TCRdb used MiXCR to reprocess the reads, holding one entry per CDR3 protein. The table has about 920,000 distinct CDR3 sequences, approximately 30% seen once. Antigen specificity for these receptors is unknown. The input for sequencing was cultured CD8+ T cells from PBMCs, taken from culture after CMV antigen stimulation. Every receptor here comes from a human donor in good health (CMV status not recorded). Some clones in this sample may be carry-over from other donors' samples.

The gene calls are TRBV7-9 and TRBJ2-7, with a tentative D call TRBD1 (5 bases). The V end lost 0 bases, the J end lost 2 bases, and 8 bases lay between the germline ends. Looked up from germline, CDR1 is SEHNR and CDR2 is FQNEAQ (reference sequence). This CDR3 comprises 14 residues. The CDR3 here is CASSLAAGTYEQYV. In DNA, the CDR3 is TGTGCCAGCAGCTTAGCGGCAGGGACCTACGAGCAGTACGTC.

This clonotype has a handful of counts. The CDR3 is CASSARRQGDGYTF. The CDR3 DNA follows: TGTGCCAGCAGCGCCCGGAGACAGGGTGATGGCTACACCTTC. The V call is TRBV7-6, the J call TRBJ1-2, with 7 positions matching TRBD1. The junction had 9 bases not matched to a gene; V was cut back by 5 bases and J by 6 bases. Germline V CDR1 and CDR2: SGHVS, FNYEAQ. This CDR3 has 14 residues.

This clonotype was seen more than once but under ten times. The chain links TRBV7-6 to TRBJ2-5; 8 bases align to TRBD1. CDR1 is SGHVS, CDR2 FNYEAQ, per germline. This CDR3 is 14 amino acids long. The ends lost 5 bases at V and 5 bases at J; junction bases unmatched: 7. The CDR3 DNA reads TGTGCCAGCAGCGACAGGGGTTTTCGGGAGACCCAGTACTTC. Protein product: CASSDRGFRETQYF.

This sequence joins TRBV29-1 and TRBJ1-2, with D possibly matching TRBD1 (6 bases). CDR3 length: 11 residues. V lost 8 bases and J 5 bases, leaving 12 bases between the germline ends. CDR1 and CDR2 (germline): SQVTM, ANQGSEA. The CDR3 is CSYRDLYGYTF. CDR3 DNA sequence: TGCAGCTACAGGGATTTGTATGGCTACACCTTC.

The chain is built from TRBV10-3 and TRBJ2-7; TRBD1 aligns across 9 bases. This CDR3 contains 15 residues. Germline loops: CDR1 ENHRY, CDR2 SYGVKD. Trimming took 6 bases from V and 5 from J; bases not matched to a gene: 11. CDR3: CAIRTLGDRDHEQYF. DNA for the CDR3: TGTGCCATCAGAACTTTAGGGGACAGGGATCACGAGCAGTACTTC.

This clonotype was observed at least ten times. The rearrangement joins TRBV6-6 to TRBJ2-3; 9 bases are shared with TRBD1. V lost 6 bases, J lost 5 bases, and 6 bases stayed unmatched. Germline CDR1 is MNHNY and CDR2 is SVGAGI (reference sequence). This CDR3 region has 14 residues. DNA for the CDR3: TGTGCCAGCAGAACAGGGGGCTGGGGAGATACGCAGTATTTT. Its protein product is CASRTGGWGDTQYF.

This clonotype came up a few times. The rearrangement links TRBV6-1 to TRBJ2-1, with 10 bases aligning to TRBD1. The CDR3 totals 16 residues. Germline CDR1 reads MNHNS; CDR2 reads SASEGT. The ends lost 4 bases at V and 6 bases at J; junction bases unmatched: 9. The DNA of the CDR3 is TGTGCCAGCAGTGGCTTACCGGGACAGGGGCCCAATGAGCAGTTCTTC. Its translation is CASSGLPGQGPNEQFF.

The chain combines TRBV10-2 with TRBJ2-7; 8 bases fit TRBD1. Unmatched junction bases numbered 8, after V lost 0 bases and J lost 1 base. Germline CDR1 and CDR2: WSHSY and SAAADI. CDR3 size: 17 residues. This chain's CDR3 is CASSESGQGALSYEQYF. The CDR3 DNA follows: TGCGCCAGCAGTGAGTCGGGGCAGGGGGCCCTTTCCTACGAGCAGTACTTC.

The genes are TRBV4-3 and TRBJ2-1; the D call may be TRBD1 or TRBD2 (5 bases each). The ends were cut back, 0 bases at V and 2 bases at J, with 8 bases in the middle. Per the germline V gene, CDR1 is LGHNA and CDR2 is YSLEER. The CDR3 extends over 15 amino acids. Here the CDR3 DNA reads TGCGCCAGCAGCCAAGAATTGGGGGCCTACAATGAGCAGTTCTTC. Its protein is CASSQELGAYNEQFF.

The chain uses TRBV6-1 and TRBJ2-2; 8 bases align to TRBD2. Per germline, CDR1 MNHNS and CDR2 SASEGT. The CDR3 is 14 residues long. The ends lost 6 bases at V and 4 bases at J; junction bases unmatched: 4. The CDR3 DNA reads TGTGCCAGCAGCTGGACTAGCTTCACCGGGGAGCTGTTTTTT. Its protein product is CASSWTSFTGELFF.

This clonotype has more than one count but fewer than ten. CDR3 amino acids: CASNPRVLIQPQHF. In DNA, the CDR3 is TGTGCCTCGAACCCCAGGGTGCTAATTCAGCCCCAGCATTTT. V gene TRBV19 combines with J gene TRBJ1-5; possible D gene TRBD1, 5 bases. CDR3 length: 14 amino acids. Trimming took off 11 bases at V and 6 bases at J, with 20 bases between the two ends. Germline CDR1 reads LNHDA; CDR2 reads SQIVND (reference sequence).

On this clonotype itself: It may be a read error: a sequence one base away is much more abundant. The chain couples TRBV7-6 to TRBJ2-5, with D perhaps matching TRBD2 (6 bases). Germline V gene lookup returns CDR1 SGHVS and CDR2 FNYEAQ. The V gene lost 5 bases and the J gene lost 4 bases, with 17 bases spanning the gap. This CDR3 region has 15 residues. In nucleotides, the CDR3 is TGTGCCAGCAGCCCAATAGGGCACGGGGGAGAGACCCAGTACTTC. Translated: CASSPIGHGGETQYF.

The V gene is TRBV14, the J gene TRBJ2-5; no clear D. The germline V and J ends were trimmed by 0 bases and 5 bases, with 13 bases remaining between them. The germline V gene encodes CDR1 SGHDN and CDR2 FVKESK. The CDR3 contains 15 residues. DNA for the CDR3: TGTGCCAGCAGCCAAGATCAAGGGTTGGTGGAGACCCAGTACTTC. It translates to CASSQDQGLVETQYF. Drawing the rest from reference TRBV14 and TRBJ2-5, the complete variable domain is EAGVTQFPSHSVIEKGQTVTLRCDPISGHDNLYWYRRVMGKEIKFLLHFVKESKQDESGMPNNRFLAERTGGTYSTLKVQPAELEDSGVYFCASSQDQGLVETQYFGPGTRLLVL.

DNA for the CDR3: TGTGCCAGCAGCGGCCAACCAGGGGGGAAATACGAGCAGTACTTC. Translation: CASSGQPGGKYEQYF. The rearrangement uses TRBV7-9 and TRBJ2-7, with a weak D call TRBD1 (7 bases). Germline values: CDR1 SEHNR, CDR2 FQNEAQ (reference sequence). V was pared by 5 bases and J by 4 bases, with 18 bases between. CDR3 size: 15 residues.

The chain has TRBV19 and TRBJ1-5; possible D gene TRBD1, 5 bases. Trimming took 7 bases from V and 6 from J, leaving 16 bases between them. Germline lookup yields CDR1 LNHDA and CDR2 SQIVND (reference sequence). The CDR3 loop spans 14 amino acids. Here the CDR3 reads CASTTQNGGQPQHF. The CDR3 bases are TGTGCCAGTACCACTCAGAACGGGGGTCAGCCCCAGCATTTT. Combining the CDR3 with reference TRBV19 and TRBJ1-5 gives the whole variable domain DGGITQSPKYLFRKEGQNVTLSCEQNLNHDAMYWYRQDPGQGLRLIYYSQIVNDFQKGDIAEGYSVSREKKESFPLTVTSAQKNPTAFYLCASTTQNGGQPQHFGDGTRLSIL.

This clonotype was detected a few times. The chain joins TRBV7-6 to TRBJ2-7; D is unresolved. The CDR3 has 15 amino acids. The V and J ends lost 4 bases and 4 bases respectively, with 17 bases between them. Germline-derived CDR1 and CDR2 are SGHVS and FNYEAQ. The CDR3: CASSSRRSGYYEQYF. CDR3 DNA: TGTGCCAGCAGCTCTAGACGGTCCGGGTATTACGAGCAGTACTTC.

The V call is TRBV11-2, the J call TRBJ2-3, with 7 bases lining up with TRBD1. V lost 5 bases to trimming and J lost 0 bases; unmatched junction nucleotides: 5. Germline-derived CDR1 and CDR2 are SGHAT and FQNNGV. The length of the CDR3 is 15 residues. Here the CDR3 DNA reads TGTGCCAGCAGCCCGGGACAGAGAAGCACAGATACGCAGTATTTT. Its protein is CASSPGQRSTDTQYF.

This clonotype was counted ten times or more. The chain carries TRBV27 and TRBJ2-3; D could derive from TRBD1 or TRBD2 (6 bases each). This CDR3 is built from 16 residues. CDR1 MNHEY and CDR2 SMNVEV come from the germline V gene (reference sequence). The germline V and J ends were trimmed by 5 bases and 4 bases, with 19 bases remaining between them. In DNA form, the CDR3 reads TGTGCCAGCAGTCCCCGGGGGCGGTTCCCGCCAGATACGCAGTATTTT. The encoded protein is CASSPRGRFPPDTQYF.

In its sample, this clonotype was seen many times. The CDR3 here is CASSQDYGKNIQYF. The CDR3, as DNA: TGTGCCAGCAGCCAAGATTATGGCAAAAACATTCAGTACTTC. The chain joins TRBV7-9 to TRBJ2-4, with unresolved D. The V end was cut by 5 bases, the J end by 3 bases, with 11 bases between. The germline V gene has CDR1 SEHNR and CDR2 FQNEAQ (reference sequence). This CDR3 comprises 14 residues.

This clonotype was seen many times. V gene TRBV20-1 combines with J gene TRBJ2-5; D remains unclear. Germline CDR1 reads DFQATT; CDR2 reads SNEGSKA (reference sequence). V gave up 0 bases and J gave up 2 bases, with 13 bases separating them. The CDR3 runs 15 residues. As DNA, the CDR3 is TGCAGTGCTAGAGATCCCTGGACCGAACAAGAGACCCAGTACTTC. This encodes CSARDPWTEQETQYF.

V and J are TRBV6-5 and TRBJ2-7, with D unresolved. Germline loops: CDR1 MNHEY, CDR2 SVGAGI. The ends were cut back, 5 bases at V and 3 bases at J, with 23 bases in the middle. The CDR3 is 17 amino acids. The CDR3: CASSPGRTAFGLYEQYV. The CDR3 nucleotides read TGTGCCAGCAGTCCAGGTCGGACGGCGTTTGGGCTCTACGAGCAGTACGTC.